A single sample is the source of the 7 T cell receptor beta chains below, sequenced in a study of beta chain features in type 1 diabetes. Every isolated RNA sample was fully reverse transcribed, so sequencing captured expressed TCRB transcripts. Repertoires were generated with immunoSEQ multiplex PCR, while TCRdb's copy carries only in-frame clones and drops some. The sample holds fewer than 650,000 clones, 15% to 19% seen once. Sequenced sample: naive CD4+ T cells from blood. The receptors were gathered from a young man in good health.

This clone was recorded a few times. The CDR3: CASSVRVDSSTDTQYF. The DNA for the CDR3 is TGTGCCAGCAGCGTAAGAGTGGACAGCTCCACAGATACGCAGTATTTT. The chain is built from TRBV9 and TRBJ2-3; TRBD1 might be the D (6 bases). Germline CDR1 and CDR2: SGDLS and YYNGEE. Trimming stripped 1 base from V and 2 bases from J, with 14 bases between. CDR3 length: 16 amino acids. The full variable domain, rest sourced from reference TRBV9 and TRBJ2-3, is DSGVTQTPKHLITATGQRVTLRCSPRSGDLSVYWYQQSLDQGLQFLIQYYNGEERAKGNILERFSAQQFPDLHSELNLSSLELGDSALYFCASSVRVDSSTDTQYFGPGTRLTVL.

This clone occurred a few times. The rearrangement links TRBV7-9 to TRBJ2-7; TRBD2 aligns across 13 bases. Looked up from germline, CDR1 is SEHNR and CDR2 is FQNEAQ (reference sequence). V lost 2 bases to trimming and J lost 6 bases; unmatched junction nucleotides: 7. This CDR3 is 16 amino acids long. CDR3 protein: CASSLTPGTSGIEQYF. CDR3 DNA sequence: TGTGCCAGCAGCTTAACCCCCGGGACTAGCGGGATCGAGCAGTACTTC.

V gene TRBV5-1 combines with J gene TRBJ2-1; 11 bases align to TRBD1. This CDR3 has 16 amino acids. CDR1 and CDR2 from the germline V gene are SGHRS and YFSETQ. The J segment lost 2 bases and the V segment lost 1 base, leaving 2 bases of the junction unmatched. Written as DNA, the CDR3 is TGCGCCAGCAGCTTGAGGACAGGGGGCACCTACAATGAGCAGTTCTTC. The encoded protein is CASSLRTGGTYNEQFF.

In its sample, this clone was seen a few times. This CDR3 is CASSLATEETQYF. The CDR3 DNA reads TGTGCCAGCAGCTTGGCAACAGAAGAGACCCAGTACTTC. The chain links TRBV5-6 to TRBJ2-5, with D unclear. Germline assignment: CDR1 SGHDT and CDR2 YYEEEE. The length of the CDR3 is 13 residues. The V and J ends lost 0 bases and 3 bases respectively, with 6 bases between them.

CDR3 residues: CASGFPRTGTTDTQYF. CDR3 coding DNA: TGTGCTAGTGGTTTCCCCCGGACAGGGACCACAGATACGCAGTATTTT. The chain combines TRBV12-5 with TRBJ2-3; TRBD1 matches 8 bases. CDR3 length: 16 amino acids. Trimming removed 3 bases from V and 2 bases from J; junction bases left unmatched: 7. CDR1 and CDR2 (germline): LGHNT, FRNRAP.

The chain links TRBV7-2 to TRBJ1-2, with 7 positions matching TRBD1. CDR3 length: 16 amino acids. Germline-derived CDR1 and CDR2 are SGHTA and FQGNSA. The junction had 17 bases not matched to a gene; V was cut back by 5 bases and J by 8 bases. As DNA, the CDR3 is TGTGCCAGCAGCCCGAGGACAGGATATTTGCTTCGGGGCTACACCTTC. Amino acid sequence: CASSPRTGYLLRGYTF.

The chain combines TRBV5-1 with TRBJ1-5; maybe TRBD1 (6 bases). CDR1 and CDR2 (germline): SGHRS, YFSETQ. Trimming left V 5 bases short and J 7 bases short, with 13 bases between. CDR3 size: 13 residues. This chain's CDR3 is CASSIDRYQPQHF. The CDR3 DNA sequence: TGCGCCAGCAGTATCGACAGGTACCAGCCCCAGCATTTT.